The 32 T cell receptor beta chains below come from one sample, sequenced in a study of T cell repertoires and HLA-DP antigens. Their antigen targets remain unknown. Clones were read by immunoSEQ multiplex PCR, and TCRdb kept only the in-frame ones, dropping some. The table lists some 120,000 clones, around 93% of them singletons. The sequencing sample was made of CD4+ T cells from PBMCs. The receptors derive from a woman between 18 and 30 years old in good health and CMV-seronegative.

The J gene is TRBJ2-2, the V gene TRBV7-3; D gene ambiguous. Germline V CDR1 and CDR2: SGHTA, FQGTGA. This CDR3 is 10 amino acids long. CDR3 protein: CATESGELFF. For the CDR3, the DNA is TGTGCTACCGAGTCCGGGGAGCTGTTTTTT.

V and J are TRBV5-1 and TRBJ2-6, with TRBD2 as a possible D gene (6 bases). Trimming left V 0 bases short and J 0 bases short, with 13 bases between. Per the germline V gene, CDR1 is SGHRS and CDR2 is YFSETQ. This CDR3 has 18 residues. This CDR3 is CASSLEGGVSSGANVLTF. The DNA of the CDR3 is TGCGCCAGCAGCTTGGAAGGCGGGGTAAGCTCTGGGGCCAACGTCCTGACTTTC.

This sequence joins TRBV7-9 and TRBJ1-3, with D unclear. This CDR3 has 13 amino acids. V lost 1 base to trimming and J lost 3 bases, with 4 bases between them. In germline, CDR1 is SEHNR, CDR2 FQNEAQ (reference sequence). In DNA, the CDR3 is TGTGCCAGCAGCTTAGGTCTTGGAAACACCATATATTTT. Residues: CASSLGLGNTIYF. Using reference TRBV7-9 and TRBJ1-3 for the parts outside the CDR3, the full variable domain is DTGVSQNPRHKITKRGQNVTFRCDPISEHNRLYWYRQTLGQGPEFLTYFQNEAQLEKSRLLSDRFSAERPKGSFSTLEIQRTEQGDSAMYLCASSLGLGNTIYFGEGSWLTVV.

The chain links TRBV13 to TRBJ2-5; D is ambiguous. The CDR3 runs to 12 residues. The germline gives CDR1 PRHDT, CDR2 FYEKMQ (reference sequence). Trimming shortened V by 1 base and J by 1 base, and 1 base separated the two germline ends. DNA of the CDR3: TGTGCCAGCAGCTTAGCCCAAGAGACCCAGTACTTC. Amino acid sequence: CASSLAQETQYF.

This chain joins TRBV14 and TRBJ1-2; 7 bases map to TRBD1. Trimming removed 4 bases from V and 0 bases from J; junction bases left unmatched: 5. The CDR3 runs to 15 residues. The germline V gene has CDR1 SGHDN and CDR2 FVKESK. CDR3 DNA: TGTGCCAGCAGCCCCCTGACAGGGCCTAACTATGGCTACACCTTC. Amino acids: CASSPLTGPNYGYTF.

In its sample, this clone was seen a few times. CDR3 sequence: CASTKDSYEQYF. The CDR3 DNA sequence: TGTGCCAGCACCAAGGACAGCTACGAGCAGTACTTC. The chain carries TRBV2 and TRBJ2-7; tentatively, D is TRBD1 (6 bases). V lost 7 bases and J lost 3, with 10 bases in between. The length of the CDR3 is 12 residues. The V gene's germline CDR1 is SNHLY and CDR2 FYNNEI.

This rearrangement joins TRBV5-4 to TRBJ2-5; D is uncertain. Trimming shortened V by 0 bases and J by 4 bases, and 4 bases separated the two germline ends. This CDR3 spans 12 amino acids. The germline CDR1 and CDR2 sequences are SGHNT and YYREEE (reference sequence). CDR3 bases: TGTGCCAGCAGCTTGGGGGTAGAGACCCAGTACTTC. Encoded protein: CASSLGVETQYF.

The chain carries TRBV18 and TRBJ1-1; no clear D gene. Trimming took 0 bases from V and 1 from J, leaving 9 bases between them. CDR1 is KGHSH, CDR2 LQKENI, per germline. This CDR3 has 15 amino acids. CDR3 residues: CASSPPGRSNTEAFF. DNA for the CDR3: TGTGCCAGCTCACCACCTGGCAGATCGAACACTGAAGCTTTCTTT.

The CDR3 DNA sequence: TGCGCCAGCAGCTTACGGGACAGCCCAATGTACCAAGAGACCCAGTACTTC. This translates into CASSLRDSPMYQETQYF. The chain couples TRBV5-1 to TRBJ2-5; 7 bases map to TRBD1. The CDR3 extends over 17 amino acids. The ends lost 2 bases at V and 0 bases at J; junction bases unmatched: 10. Germline CDR1 is SGHRS and CDR2 is YFSETQ. The complete variable domain, with remaining parts taken from reference TRBV5-1 and TRBJ2-5, reads KAGVTQTPRYLIKTRGQQVTLSCSPISGHRSVSWYQQTPGQGLQFLFEYFSETQRNKGNFPGRFSGRQFSNSRSEMNVSTLELGDSALYLCASSLRDSPMYQETQYFGPGTRLLVL.

The gene calls are TRBV5-1 and TRBJ2-5; D unclear. Germline V gives CDR1 SGHRS, CDR2 YFSETQ. The V gene lost 0 bases and the J gene lost 4 bases, with 7 bases spanning the gap. The CDR3 is 13 residues long. The CDR3 reads CASSLGQIETQYF. DNA for the CDR3: TGCGCCAGCAGCTTGGGGCAAATAGAGACCCAGTACTTC.

The chain's CDR3 is CASSLDGDNEQFF. The CDR3 DNA reads as TGTGCCAGCAGCTTAGATGGCGACAATGAGCAGTTCTTC. The V call is TRBV7-9, the J call TRBJ2-1, with D uncertain. V was clipped by 1 base and J by 5 bases, with 6 bases between them. CDR1 SEHNR and CDR2 FQNEAQ come from the germline V gene (reference sequence). CDR3 length: 13 residues.

V is TRBV5-6 and J is TRBJ1-1, with D uncertain. The V gene's germline CDR1 is SGHDT and CDR2 YYEEEE. CDR3 length: 15 residues. The V and J ends lost 2 bases and 0 bases respectively, with 11 bases between them. CDR3 sequence: CASSFYSTVNTEAFF. The CDR3 bases are TGTGCCAGCAGCTTCTACAGTACTGTGAACACTGAAGCTTTCTTT.

This chain joins TRBV18 and TRBJ1-2; 8 bases fit TRBD1. CDR3 length equals 14 residues. V shed 5 bases, J shed 5 bases, and the junction held 7 bases outside the gene matches. Germline V gives CDR1 KGHSH, CDR2 LQKENI. DNA for the CDR3: TGTGCCAGCTCATTAGCGACAGGGGAATATGGCTACACCTTC. Its protein is CASSLATGEYGYTF.

In this sample, this clone turned up once. V gene TRBV28 combines with J gene TRBJ2-3; 9 bases align to TRBD2. Germline V gene lookup returns CDR1 MDHEN and CDR2 SYDVKM. The trim removed 7 bases at V and 2 bases at J, leaving 7 bases unmatched. This CDR3 comprises 15 residues. The DNA for the CDR3 is TGTGCCAGCATCCATAGCGGGAGTTCCACAGATACGCAGTATTTT. It is translated as CASIHSGSSTDTQYF.

Note on this clone: At the DNA level, this CDR3 is encoded by other sequences in the same sample as well. V gene TRBV11-2 combines with J gene TRBJ2-3, with D unresolved. V lost 0 bases and J 1 base, leaving 2 bases between the germline ends. Germline V lookup: CDR1 SGHAT, CDR2 FQNNGV. This CDR3 region has 13 residues. The CDR3 coding sequence is TGTGCCAGCAGCTTAGAACGCACAGATACGCAGTATTTT. Its protein is CASSLERTDTQYF.

With respect to this clone: Other DNA sequences within the sample encode an identical CDR3. The V and J genes are TRBV28 and TRBJ1-1; perhaps TRBD1 as D (5 bases). Germline V gene data show CDR1 as MDHEN and CDR2 as SYDVKM. CDR3 length equals 13 residues. The V end lost 2 bases, the J end lost 2 bases, and 6 bases lay between the germline ends. As DNA, the CDR3 is TGTGCCAGCAGTTTAACAGGAAACACTGAAGCTTTCTTT. This encodes CASSLTGNTEAFF. Using reference TRBV28 and TRBJ1-1 for the parts outside the CDR3, the full variable domain is DVKVTQSSRYLVKRTGEKVFLECVQDMDHENMFWYRQDPGLGLRLIYFSYDVKMKEKGDIPEGYSVSREKKERFSLILESASTNQTSMYLCASSLTGNTEAFFGQGTRLTVV.

The V and J genes are TRBV28 and TRBJ1-2, with 7 positions matching TRBD1. Germline values: CDR1 MDHEN, CDR2 SYDVKM. The length of the CDR3 is 14 residues. V was clipped by 3 bases and J by 7 bases; unmatched bases: 8. CDR3 sequence: CASSFSTGAGGYTF. The CDR3 coding sequence is TGTGCCAGCAGTTTTTCTACAGGGGCAGGTGGCTACACCTTC.

This clone showed up just a few times. CDR3 DNA sequence: TGTGCCAGCAGGGGATTAGGACCGAACTATGGCTACACCTTC. Translating gives CASRGLGPNYGYTF. The chain joins TRBV27 to TRBJ1-2; D is uncertain. Trimming stripped 6 bases from V and 2 bases from J, with 13 bases between. CDR3 size: 14 residues. Germline-derived CDR1 and CDR2 are MNHEY and SMNVEV (reference sequence).

The table lists this clone with a count of one. The V call is TRBV27, the J call TRBJ1-2; D gene uncertain. The CDR3 covers 14 residues. Germline V CDR1 and CDR2: MNHEY, SMNVEV (reference sequence). V lost 5 bases and J 5 bases, leaving 15 bases between the germline ends. The CDR3 loop is CASSRLGIDYGYTF. DNA of the CDR3: TGTGCCAGCAGTAGATTGGGTATCGATTATGGCTACACCTTC.

V is TRBV18 and J is TRBJ1-1, with no clear D. Germline V gene lookup returns CDR1 KGHSH and CDR2 LQKENI. This CDR3 is 15 amino acids long. Trimming removed 2 bases at V and 0 bases at J, with 10 bases between. The CDR3 DNA reads TGTGCCAGCTCACCAACGAGGGAGGTGAACACTGAAGCTTTCTTT. As protein: CASSPTREVNTEAFF.

J is TRBJ2-7 and V is TRBV5-1, with 9 bases that match TRBD1. CDR3 length: 15 residues. From germline, CDR1 is SGHRS and CDR2 YFSETQ. V lost 5 bases to trimming and J lost 1 base; unmatched junction nucleotides: 7. The DNA for the CDR3 is TGCGCCAGCAGAACCGGGACAGGGATTTCCTACGAGCAGTACTTC. Its translation is CASRTGTGISYEQYF.

The chain couples TRBV11-2 to TRBJ1-2; the D gene is possibly TRBD1 (5 bases). V lost 0 bases, J lost 8 bases, and 10 bases lay in between. Germline-derived CDR1 and CDR2 are SGHAT and FQNNGV. This CDR3 has 13 residues. The CDR3 here is CASSLERQKGYTF. Here the CDR3 DNA reads TGTGCCAGCAGCTTAGAACGACAGAAGGGCTACACCTTC.

The gene calls are TRBV29-1 and TRBJ1-1; TRBD1 matches 8 bases. Germline V lookup: CDR1 SQVTM, CDR2 ANQGSEA. V was pared by 5 bases and J by 7 bases, with 6 bases of the junction left unmatched. The CDR3 spans 12 residues. The CDR3 DNA follows: TGCAGCGTTTGGCAGGGGGCCTATGAAGCTTTCTTT. Encoded protein: CSVWQGAYEAFF.

The chain has TRBV20-1 and TRBJ2-7; perhaps D is TRBD1 or TRBD2 (5 bases each). The germline V gene has CDR1 DFQATT and CDR2 SNEGSKA (reference sequence). The CDR3 covers 11 residues. The CDR3 coding sequence is TGCAGTGCGAGAGGGGCTGGGGAGCAGTACGTC. Translation gives CSARGAGEQYV.

The V call is TRBV28, the J call TRBJ2-2, with D possibly matching TRBD1 (6 bases). V gave up 2 bases and J gave up 5 bases, with 18 bases separating them. The germline V gene has CDR1 MDHEN and CDR2 SYDVKM. The CDR3 is made up of 17 amino acids. The CDR3 sequence is CASSLQGHGGMTGELFF. The CDR3 DNA is TGTGCCAGCAGTTTACAGGGGCACGGAGGTATGACCGGGGAGCTGTTTTTT.

The gene calls are TRBV18 and TRBJ2-2; TRBD1 matches 9 bases. Per germline, CDR1 KGHSH and CDR2 LQKENI. Germline trimming cut 4 bases from V and 4 bases from J; bases unmatched to any gene: 4. The CDR3 totals 15 residues. The CDR3 here is CASSLQGAGTGELFF. For the CDR3, the DNA is TGTGCCAGCTCACTACAGGGGGCCGGCACCGGGGAGCTGTTTTTT.

The V and J genes are TRBV7-2 and TRBJ2-1; 7 bases fit TRBD2. This CDR3 comprises 16 residues. V was pared by 5 bases and J by 1 base, with 8 bases of the junction left unmatched. Germline values: CDR1 SGHTA, CDR2 FQGNSA. The CDR3 bases are TGTGCCAGCAGCCGGCCCACCGGGGGGTCCTACAATGAGCAGTTCTTC. Translation: CASSRPTGGSYNEQFF.

The CDR3 is CAAWGPKNTEAFF. CDR3 coding DNA: TGTGCCGCCTGGGGACCGAAGAACACTGAAGCTTTCTTT. This chain joins TRBV10-3 and TRBJ1-1; D might be TRBD1 (5 bases). The germline V and J ends were trimmed by 11 bases and 1 base, with 14 bases remaining between them. There are 13 residues in the CDR3. Germline assignment: CDR1 ENHRY and CDR2 SYGVKD.

The V gene is TRBV5-4, the J gene TRBJ2-7; 9 bases agree with TRBD1. Germline trimming cut 6 bases from V and 6 bases from J; bases unmatched to any gene: 16. The length of the CDR3 is 16 residues. Germline V gene data show CDR1 as SGHNT and CDR2 as YYREEE (reference sequence). CDR3 sequence (DNA): TGTGCCAGCACGTTCTACCTCGGACAGGGGACTCCCGAGCAGTACTTC. As protein: CASTFYLGQGTPEQYF.

This chain joins TRBV6-5 and TRBJ1-2; 9 nucleotides match TRBD1. CDR1 MNHEY and CDR2 SVGAGI come from the germline V gene. The CDR3 spans 13 residues. V was pared by 5 bases and J by 7 bases, with 5 bases of the junction left unmatched. This chain's CDR3 is CASSEQGALGYTF. CDR3 nucleotide sequence: TGTGCCAGCAGTGAACAGGGGGCACTTGGCTACACCTTC.

This clone was found once. J is TRBJ2-5 and V is TRBV7-2; D ambiguous. Trimming removed 5 bases from V and 3 bases from J, with 19 bases in between. Looked up from germline, CDR1 is SGHTA and CDR2 is FQGNSA. This CDR3 spans 16 amino acids. The CDR3 loop is CASSPVRQTHEETQYF. CDR3 in DNA: TGTGCCAGCAGCCCAGTCCGGCAGACCCACGAAGAGACCCAGTACTTC.

V usage is TRBV4-1 and J usage is TRBJ1-1; no reliable D call. Germline CDR1 reads MGHRA; CDR2 reads YSYEKL. V was cut by 1 base and J by 4 bases, with 16 bases left in between. This CDR3 contains 16 residues. The CDR3 spells CASSQVDMGITTEAFF. The CDR3 coding sequence is TGCGCCAGCAGCCAAGTCGACATGGGAATCACCACTGAAGCTTTCTTT.